This T cell receptor beta chain was observed in a study of blood T cell repertoires in COVID-19. For the study at large: Samples representing acute and convalescent COVID-19 were sourced from the United States, Italy and Spain. PBMCs, B-cell-depleted T cells, or T cells provided the cDNA or gDNA that made up the material.

V was clipped by 1 base and J by 5 bases, with 11 bases between them. The CDR3 is 14 amino acids. Germline V gives CDR1 SGHTA, CDR2 FQGNSA. Per the original methods: Scientists estimated how many nucleated cells there were by amplifying reference gene primers. Measured with immunoSEQ multiplex PCR; TCRdb has only the in-frame clones, and not every one. V and J calls and clone size are those listed in that table; D and trimming were worked out from the DNA. Of over 200,000 clones listed, around four fifths are singletons. This TCR came from an elderly man with acute or convalescent COVID-19. The rearrangement links TRBV7-2 to TRBJ1-1, with D tentatively TRBD1 (6 bases). The sample consisted of peripheral blood. The DNA for the CDR3 is TGTGCCAGCAGCTTAGTCGGGGGGCTGACTGAAGCTTTCTTT. Translating it yields CASSLVGGLTEAFF.